The present entry profiles one T cell receptor (beta chain) with its context. Its antigen is not identified. These data belong to a study of PD-1 blockade in classical Hodgkin lymphoma. Background on the study: Every 2 weeks, patients had 3 mg/kg nivolumab intravenously.

V lost 6 bases and J lost 1, with 13 bases in between. Germline V gives CDR1 MNHEY, CDR2 SVGAGI. The CDR3 runs 15 residues. General study results and limits: With CD4+ cells, TCR diversity rose significantly by C4D1, but not with CD8+ cells. Sources of repertoire differences remain undefined, possibly disease activity or prior therapy.

The table came from immunoSEQ multiplex PCR; TCRdb's copy has only in-frame clones and leaves some out. The sample records about 15,000 clones, roughly 88% being singletons. Every patient experienced relapse after autologous stem cell transplantation, and brentuximab vedotin exposure varied. Complete response, partial response or progressive disease was each patient's best response. The sample was peripheral blood mononuclear cells (PBMCs), taken before the second cycle of nivolumab. The clonotype comes from a human donor with classical Hodgkin lymphoma. The V call is TRBV6-5, the J call TRBJ1-5; tentative D call: TRBD1 (5 bases). The DNA for the CDR3 is TGTGCCAGCAGCCGATCGGGGGGGAGCAATCAGCCCCAGCATTTT. Translated: CASSRSGGSNQPQHF.